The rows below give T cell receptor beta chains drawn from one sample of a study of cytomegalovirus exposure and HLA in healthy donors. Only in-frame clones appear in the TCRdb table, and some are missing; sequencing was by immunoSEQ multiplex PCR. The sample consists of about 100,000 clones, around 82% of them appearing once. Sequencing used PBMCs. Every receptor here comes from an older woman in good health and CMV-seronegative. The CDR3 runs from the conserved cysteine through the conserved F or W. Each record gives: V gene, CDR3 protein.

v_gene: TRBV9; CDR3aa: CASSYTDSLAGGHDTQYF
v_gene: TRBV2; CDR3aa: CASTPFYQGSTEAFF
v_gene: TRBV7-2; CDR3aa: CASSRRLAGGMSTDTQYF
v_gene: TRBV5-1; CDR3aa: CASSLGGQGKGRYTEAFF
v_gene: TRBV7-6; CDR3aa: CASSLIPGGLSDTQYF
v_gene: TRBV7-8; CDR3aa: CASSVHGTGGGEPQHF
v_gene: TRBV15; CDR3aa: CATSGEQGNNEQYF
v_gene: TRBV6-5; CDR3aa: CASSYPGQGEETQYF
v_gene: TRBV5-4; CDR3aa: CASSLGEGGETQYF
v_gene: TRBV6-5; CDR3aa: CASSYINGKAEAFF
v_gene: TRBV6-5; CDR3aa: CASRRGHLQETQYF
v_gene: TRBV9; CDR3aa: CASSGPGGRVETQYF
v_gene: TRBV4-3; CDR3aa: CASSHDRGLGETQYF
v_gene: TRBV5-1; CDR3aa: CASSLAGTGVYEQYF
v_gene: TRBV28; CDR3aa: CASSSGAAGANVLTF
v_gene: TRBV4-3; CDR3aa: CASSQERLATNEQFF
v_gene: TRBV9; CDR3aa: CASSAGSSNQPQHF
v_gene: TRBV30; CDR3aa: CACPGSGNTIYF
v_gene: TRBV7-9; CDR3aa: CASSPGLQMAFF
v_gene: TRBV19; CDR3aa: CASSFYSGGSPTEAFF
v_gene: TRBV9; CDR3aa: CASSVESMNTEAFF
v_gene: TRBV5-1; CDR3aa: CASSEMVGGDTEAFF
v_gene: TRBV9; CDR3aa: CASSVAHTSFSYNEQFF
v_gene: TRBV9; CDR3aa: CASSVGSGSSYEQYF
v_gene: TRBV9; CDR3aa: CASGFDIPQHF
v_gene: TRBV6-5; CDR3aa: CASSYSTGRGNTIYF
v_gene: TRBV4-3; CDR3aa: CASSQVRSAGNTIYF
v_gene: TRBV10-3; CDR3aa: CAITRSGGRDEQFF
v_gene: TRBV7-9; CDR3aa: CASSFGDRGHYEQYF
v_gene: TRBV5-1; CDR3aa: CASSSGQARETQYF
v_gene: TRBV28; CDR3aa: CASSLGAQPQHF
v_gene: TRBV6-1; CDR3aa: CASSEQVFYGYTF
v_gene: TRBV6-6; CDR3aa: CASSSAGNTEAFF
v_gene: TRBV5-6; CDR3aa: CASSSTGGAGNTIYF
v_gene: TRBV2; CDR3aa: CARSPGVNYGYTF